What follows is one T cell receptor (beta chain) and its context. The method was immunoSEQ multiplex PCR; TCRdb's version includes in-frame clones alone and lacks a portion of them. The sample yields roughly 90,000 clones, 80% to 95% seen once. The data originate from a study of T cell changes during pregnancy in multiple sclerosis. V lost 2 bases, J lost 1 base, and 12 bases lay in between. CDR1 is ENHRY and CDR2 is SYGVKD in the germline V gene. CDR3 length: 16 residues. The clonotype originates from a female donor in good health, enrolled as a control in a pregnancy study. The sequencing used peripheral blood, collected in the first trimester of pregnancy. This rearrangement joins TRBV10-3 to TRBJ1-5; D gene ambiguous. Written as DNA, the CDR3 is TGTGCCATCAGTGAGAGGTGGGCGTCGAGCAATCAGCCCCAGCATTTT. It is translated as CAISERWASSNQPQHF.